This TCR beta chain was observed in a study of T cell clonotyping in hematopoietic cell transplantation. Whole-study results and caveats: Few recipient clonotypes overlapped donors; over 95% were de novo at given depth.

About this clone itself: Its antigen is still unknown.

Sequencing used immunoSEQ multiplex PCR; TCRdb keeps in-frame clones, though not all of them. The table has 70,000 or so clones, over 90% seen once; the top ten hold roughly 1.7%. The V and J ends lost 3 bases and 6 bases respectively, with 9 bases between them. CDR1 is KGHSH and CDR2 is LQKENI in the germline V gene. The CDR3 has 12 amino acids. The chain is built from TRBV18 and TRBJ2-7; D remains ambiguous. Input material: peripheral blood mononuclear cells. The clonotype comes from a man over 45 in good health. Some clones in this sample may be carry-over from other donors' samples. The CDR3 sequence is CASSPEMVEQYF. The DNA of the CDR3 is TGTGCCAGCTCACCCGAAATGGTCGAGCAGTACTTC.